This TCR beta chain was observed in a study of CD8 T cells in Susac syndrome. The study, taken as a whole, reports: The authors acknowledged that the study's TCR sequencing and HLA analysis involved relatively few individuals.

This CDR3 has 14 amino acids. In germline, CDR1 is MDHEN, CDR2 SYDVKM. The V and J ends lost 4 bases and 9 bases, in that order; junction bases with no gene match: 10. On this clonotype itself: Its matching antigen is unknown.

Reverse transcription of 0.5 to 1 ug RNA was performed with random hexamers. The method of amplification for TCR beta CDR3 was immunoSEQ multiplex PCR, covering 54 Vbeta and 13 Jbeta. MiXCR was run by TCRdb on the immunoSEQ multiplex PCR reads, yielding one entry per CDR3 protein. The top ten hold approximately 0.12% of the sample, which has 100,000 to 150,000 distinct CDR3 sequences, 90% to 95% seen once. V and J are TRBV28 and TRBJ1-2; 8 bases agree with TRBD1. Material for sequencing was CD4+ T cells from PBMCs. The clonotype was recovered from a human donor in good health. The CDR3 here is CASSYLGQVMSYTF. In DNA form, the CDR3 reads TGTGCCAGCAGTTATCTGGGACAGGTTATGAGCTACACCTTC.